The T cell receptor beta chain described here comes from a study of T cell repertoires in ileal Crohn's disease. On this clone itself: Its antigen remains unknown.

Study conclusions and caveats: Compared with CD4 T cells, sorted CD8 cells carried more expanded clones. Active smokers at surgery had more clonal expansions than non-smokers.

Clones were read by immunoSEQ multiplex PCR, and TCRdb kept only the in-frame ones, dropping some. The data contain fewer than 5,000 clones, 70% to 80% of them singletons. Source material: ileal tissue. This clonotype originated in an adult with Crohn's disease.

The CDR3 DNA reads TGCGCCAGCAGCCAAGACAGTTATGGCTACACCTTC. Its protein product is CASSQDSYGYTF. The V and J genes are TRBV4-3 and TRBJ1-2; D is unclear. Germline CDR1 reads LGHNA; CDR2 reads YSLEER. The V end was cut by 0 bases, the J end by 5 bases, with 4 bases between. The CDR3 is made up of 12 amino acids.